This T cell receptor (beta chain) was profiled in a study of memory CD4+ T cells and cytomegalovirus serostatus. Single viable CD3+CD4+CD8-CD45RO+ cells were sorted as the memory CD4+ T cells. Germline CDR1 SEHNR, CDR2 FQNEAQ (reference sequence). The CDR3 is 14 amino acids. Germline trimming cut 5 bases from V and 1 base from J; bases unmatched to any gene: 1. A few counts support this clone. Its antigen remains unknown. Findings and caveats of the study: Each of 67 CMV-associated TCRbeta sequences occurred in one to five individuals.

Profiled with immunoSEQ multiplex PCR; TCRdb holds only in-frame clones, not every one. In the table there are about 52,000 clones, over 70% of which are singletons. The rearrangement joins TRBV7-9 to TRBJ2-3, with TRBD2 matching 9 bases. The TCR comes from an adult in good health and CMV-seropositive. Sequences were obtained from memory CD4+ T cells from blood. The CDR3 DNA is TGTGCCAGCAGCGCTAGCGGGGGCACAGATACGCAGTATTTT. Translated, it gives CASSASGGTDTQYF.